Listed here are 32 T cell receptor beta chains from one sample, sequenced in a study of blood T cells in healthy people across ages. Through a sample-barcoded 5' primer and a J-beta primer mix, a second PCR was run for roughly 7 to 11 cycles. Using its own MiXCR run on the 5' RACE reads, TCRdb lists one record per CDR3 protein. The table shows 550,000 to 800,000 distinct CDR3 sequences, with less than 40% occurring only once. The specimen was blood. The receptors come from a woman of 80 years or more in good health.

The chain carries TRBV12-3 or TRBV12-4 and TRBJ1-2; perhaps TRBD1 as D (5 bases). The CDR3 sequence is 13 residues long. Trimming removed 7 bases from V and 4 bases from J, with 13 bases in between. The CDR3 nucleotides are TGTGCCAGCACAAACAGGAGAAGCTATGGCTACACCTTC. Residues: CASTNRRSYGYTF.

In its sample, this clonotype was seen many times. The chain links TRBV7-2 to TRBJ1-1; D not certain. Germline lookup yields CDR1 SGHTA and CDR2 FQGNSA. The CDR3 has 14 residues. V was clipped by 4 bases and J by 1 base, with 10 bases between them. The CDR3 protein is CASSSPNRNTEAFF. The CDR3 DNA sequence: TGTGCCAGCAGCTCCCCTAACAGGAACACTGAAGCTTTCTTT.

This clonotype was counted at least ten times. The chain uses TRBV7-2 and TRBJ2-7, with D perhaps matching TRBD1 (6 bases). V gave up 3 bases and J gave up 2 bases, with 11 bases separating them. The germline V gene has CDR1 SGHTA and CDR2 FQGNSA. The CDR3 contains 14 residues. CDR3 in DNA: TGTGCCAGCAGCTTGGGACACAGAACCTACGAGCAGTACTTC. Translating it yields CASSLGHRTYEQYF.

This clonotype appeared many times. This chain joins TRBV11-1 and TRBJ1-2, with D tentatively TRBD1 (5 bases). The CDR3 contains 14 residues. CDR1 is SGHAT, CDR2 FQDESV, per germline (reference sequence). Trimming removed 3 bases from V and 4 bases from J, with 12 bases in between. CDR3 sequence reads: CASSFKGTGYGYTF. Here the CDR3 DNA reads TGTGCCAGCAGCTTCAAAGGGACTGGCTATGGCTACACCTTC.

For this clonotype: An end of the junction does not agree with germline; a read error may underlie this. The genes are TRBV5-1 and TRBJ2-5; the D gene could be TRBD1 or TRBD2 (6 bases each). CDR1 and CDR2 from the germline V gene are SGHRS and YFSETQ. The CDR3 has 17 residues. Written as DNA, the CDR3 is TGCGCCGGCAGCTTGGGGCCGGTAGGGGGAGGCCACAATGAGCAGTACTTC. This sequence encodes CAGSLGPVGGGHNEQYF.

This clonotype occurred many times. This chain connects TRBV20-1 to TRBJ1-2, with D uncertain. The CDR3 spans 13 residues. The V gene's germline CDR1 is DFQATT and CDR2 SNEGSKA (reference sequence). Trimming pared 5 bases from V and 2 bases from J, leaving 12 bases between. DNA of the CDR3: TGCAGTGCTCCCGAAGGCGGAAACTATGGCTACACCTTC. It yields the protein CSAPEGGNYGYTF.

This clonotype has ten or more counts. The DNA for the CDR3 is TGTGCCAGCAGTGAGAGTCCGCGGGGGGCTGGCCATGAGCAGTTCTTC. Amino acid sequence: CASSESPRGAGHEQFF. The chain couples TRBV2 to TRBJ2-1, with 8 bases aligning to TRBD2. The CDR3 runs to 16 residues. The ends lost 3 bases at V and 8 bases at J; junction bases unmatched: 12. Germline lookup yields CDR1 SNHLY and CDR2 FYNNEI.

In its sample, this clonotype was seen a few times. This chain joins TRBV12-3 or TRBV12-4 and TRBJ1-3, with D uncertain. V lost 7 bases, J lost 4 bases, and 11 bases lay in between. This CDR3 is 13 amino acids long. As DNA, the CDR3 is TGTGCCAGCACCCCCCGCCCAGGAAACACCATATATTTT. It is translated as CASTPRPGNTIYF.

The V and J genes are TRBV28 and TRBJ1-1; TRBD1 agrees at 7 bases. Germline V gene data show CDR1 as MDHEN and CDR2 as SYDVKM. V was pared by 4 bases and J by 0 bases, with 8 bases of the junction left unmatched. The CDR3 contains 16 residues. In nucleotides, the CDR3 is TGTGCCAGCAGTTACCAGTTACAGGGGATGAACACTGAAGCTTTCTTT. Its protein is CASSYQLQGMNTEAFF.

Note on this clonotype: This may be a read error, as it is one base from a much larger clone. V and J are TRBV6-2 or TRBV6-3 and TRBJ2-3, with D unclear. Trimming removed 0 bases from V and 0 bases from J, with 13 bases in between. The germline V gene has CDR1 MNHEY and CDR2 SVGEGT. This CDR3 comprises 17 residues. The CDR3 is CASSYSRLGRSTDTQYF. CDR3 nucleotides: TGTGCCAGCAGTTACTCCCGACTGGGCCGAAGCACAGATACGCAGTATTTT.

The rearrangement links TRBV5-1 to TRBJ1-1; TRBD1 matches 8 bases. With V trimmed by 2 bases and J by 10 bases, 10 bases remained unmatched. This CDR3 has 14 amino acids. Germline V gene data show CDR1 as SGHRS and CDR2 as YFSETQ. Here the CDR3 reads CASSFSGQGAGAFF. Written as DNA, the CDR3 is TGCGCCAGCAGCTTTTCAGGGCAGGGGGCTGGAGCTTTCTTT.

This clonotype was observed at least ten times. This chain connects TRBV6-6 to TRBJ1-2; 7 bases map to TRBD1. The CDR3 runs 15 residues. Germline V gives CDR1 MNHNY, CDR2 SVGAGI (reference sequence). The ends lost 5 bases at V and 1 base at J; junction bases unmatched: 7. CDR3 sequence: CASSGRTGVNYGYTF. As DNA, the CDR3 is TGTGCCAGCAGTGGCAGGACAGGAGTTAACTATGGCTACACCTTC.

This clonotype was counted ten times or more. The gene calls are TRBV7-9 and TRBJ2-5; 7 nucleotides line up with TRBD2. With V trimmed by 5 bases and J by 5 bases, 8 bases remained unmatched. The CDR3 spans 14 residues. From germline, CDR1 is SEHNR and CDR2 FQNEAQ (reference sequence). This CDR3 reads CASSPAGVWETQYF. The CDR3 coding sequence is TGTGCCAGCAGCCCCGCGGGGGTTTGGGAGACCCAGTACTTC.

The chain joins TRBV20-1 to TRBJ2-1, with D possibly matching TRBD2 (6 bases). There are 15 residues in the CDR3. Trimming took 0 bases from V and 4 from J, leaving 13 bases between them. The V gene's germline CDR1 is DFQATT and CDR2 SNEGSKA (reference sequence). CDR3 amino acids: CSARDVGAGYNEQFF. The DNA for the CDR3 is TGCAGTGCTAGAGATGTAGGGGCGGGATACAATGAGCAGTTCTTC.

To note about this clonotype: A much more abundant neighbour one base away suggests this may be a read error. V and J are TRBV7-9 and TRBJ2-1; D is uncertain. The J call could be wrong; TRBJ2-7 is a better fit for the DNA end. Germline CDR1 reads SEHNR; CDR2 reads FQNEAQ (reference sequence). This CDR3 is 14 amino acids long. CDR3 in amino acids: CASSLARLNNEQYF. The CDR3 DNA sequence: TGTGCCAGCAGCTTAGCGCGCTTGAACAATGAGCAGTACTTC.

Comments on this clonotype: One base away lies a much larger clone, so this may be a sequencing read error. The chain has TRBV25-1 and TRBJ2-7; no clear D. This CDR3 spans 13 amino acids. Germline CDR1 and CDR2: MGHDK and SYGVNS. V lost 6 bases and J 7 bases, leaving 16 bases between the germline ends. In nucleotides, the CDR3 is TGTGCCAGCAGGGCGTTGGCCGTGGATGAGCAGTACTTC. Amino acid sequence: CASRALAVDEQYF.

About this clonotype itself: At one of its ends the junction is not consistent with the germline gene, which may arise from a read error. The V and J genes are TRBV6-6 and TRBJ2-3; a possible D gene is TRBD2 (6 bases). There are 14 residues in the CDR3. Germline V gene sequence: CDR1 MNHNY, CDR2 SVGAGI (reference sequence). The CDR3 here is CASSYGRRRDTQYF. DNA for the CDR3: TGTGCCAGCAGTTACGGGCGCCGGAGGGATACACAGTATTTT.

This clonotype was recorded at least ten times. CDR3 protein: CASSYGGESPLHF. CDR3 nucleotide sequence: TGTGCCAGCAGTTATGGGGGGGAGTCACCCCTCCACTTT. This rearrangement joins TRBV6-5 to TRBJ1-6; TRBD1 might be the D (5 bases). Germline loops: CDR1 MNHEY, CDR2 SVGAGI. V lost 3 bases, J lost 10 bases, and 10 bases lay in between. CDR3 length: 13 residues.

This clonotype appeared many times. The chain carries TRBV30 and TRBJ1-5; D is unresolved. Germline V gene data show CDR1 as GTSNPN and CDR2 as SVGIG (reference sequence). The V end lost 2 bases, the J end lost 1 base, and 12 bases lay between the germline ends. The CDR3 has 15 residues. The CDR3 sequence is CAWSSRVGSNQPQHF. The CDR3 DNA is TGTGCCTGGAGTTCGAGGGTGGGGAGCAATCAGCCCCAGCATTTT.

Comments on this clonotype: One end of the junction fails to match germline, which may point to a read error. This chain links TRBV5-5 with TRBJ1-4; D perhaps matches TRBD1 (6 bases). Germline lookup yields CDR1 SGHKS and CDR2 YYEKEE (reference sequence). The CDR3 runs to 17 residues. The CDR3 region is CAGSLVGAGTTNEKLFF. The CDR3 DNA follows: TGTGCCGGCAGCTTGGTGGGGGCAGGGACAACTAATGAAAAACTGTTTTTT.

This sequence joins TRBV4-1 and TRBJ2-3; a weak D match, TRBD2 (7 bases). From germline, CDR1 is MGHRA and CDR2 YSYEKL. The CDR3 has 14 amino acids. Trimming removed 1 base from V and 5 bases from J, with 10 bases in between. The CDR3 DNA reads as TGCGCCAGCAGCCAAGTGGGAGGGGGAGATACGCAGTATTTT. This sequence encodes CASSQVGGGDTQYF.

The sample holds many counts of this clonotype. The chain links TRBV12-3 or TRBV12-4 to TRBJ2-7; D not certain. The CDR3 extends over 13 amino acids. Trimming removed 5 bases at V and 7 bases at J, with 15 bases between. The CDR3 sequence is CASSVDWTGEQYF. DNA for the CDR3: TGTGCCAGCAGTGTTGACTGGACCGGGGAGCAGTACTTC.

J is TRBJ2-2 and V is TRBV10-3; unclear D gene. V shed 4 bases and J shed 0 bases, with 6 bases lying between them. CDR1 ENHRY and CDR2 SYGVKD come from the germline V gene. The CDR3 totals 14 residues. CDR3 region: CAISGSTNTGELFF. In DNA, the CDR3 is TGTGCCATCAGTGGAAGTACGAACACCGGGGAGCTGTTTTTT.

Regarding this clonotype: Given a much more abundant clone one base away, this may be a read error. This sequence joins TRBV7-6 and TRBJ2-1; TRBD2 aligns across 10 bases. The DNA end favors TRBJ2-7, so the J call may be wrong. The CDR3 is 16 residues long. The germline V gene encodes CDR1 SGHVS and CDR2 FNYEAQ. Written as DNA, the CDR3 is TGTGCCAGCAGCCGAAGCGGGGGGGCTAGTTACAATGAGCAGTACTTC. Residues: CASSRSGGASYNEQYF.

This clonotype has only one observation. The chain couples TRBV7-9 to TRBJ2-1; perhaps TRBD2 as D (5 bases). V was shortened by 5 bases and J by 5 bases, with 13 bases between the two germline ends. This CDR3 has 14 residues. Per germline, CDR1 SEHNR and CDR2 FQNEAQ (reference sequence). The CDR3 DNA is TGTGCCAGCAGCCCATCCCGGGATAACAATGAGCAGTTCTTC. Translation gives CASSPSRDNNEQFF.

There are a few counts of this clonotype. A much larger clone differs from this one at a single base, so this may be a read error. This chain joins TRBV5-1 and TRBJ2-6; 9 positions match TRBD1. The CDR3 totals 17 residues. Germline V gene sequence: CDR1 SGHRS, CDR2 YFSETQ. CDR3 nucleotides: TGCGCCAGCAGCACGGGACAGGGTCCTTCTGGGGCCAACGTCCGGACTTTC. This codes for CASSTGQGPSGANVRTF.

This clonotype was counted at least ten times. The V and J genes are TRBV15 and TRBJ2-7; possible D gene TRBD2, 5 bases. Trimming removed 2 bases at V and 0 bases at J, with 8 bases between. Germline V CDR1 and CDR2: LNHNV, YYDKDF (reference sequence). CDR3 size: 14 residues. DNA of the CDR3: TGTGCCACCAGCAGAACGGGGAGCTCCTACGAGCAGTACTTC. The encoded protein is CATSRTGSSYEQYF.

This clonotype was observed a single time. In this CDR3 the conserved last residue, phenylalanine or tryptophan, is missing, so a read error is likely. V and J are TRBV3-1 and TRBJ1-2; 11 nucleotides align to TRBD1. CDR1 is LGHDT and CDR2 is YNNKEL in the germline V gene (reference sequence). This CDR3 has 13 amino acids. V lost 2 bases, J lost 8 bases, and 1 base stayed unmatched. CDR3 residues: CASSQRTGGGYTC. The CDR3 DNA reads as TGTGCCAGCAGCCAAAGGACAGGGGGCGGCTACACCTGC.

This clonotype was detected many times. Germline and junction disagree at one end, which may indicate a read error. V and J are TRBV4-1 and TRBJ2-7; tentatively, D is TRBD2 (6 bases). The CDR3 contains 16 residues. Germline V gives CDR1 MGHRA, CDR2 YSYEKL. The CDR3 DNA reads TGCGCCAGCAGCCAAGAGATGGGGGGAGGATCCTCCGAGCAGTACTTC. This translates into CASSQEMGGGSSEQYF.

As for this clonotype: Germline and junction disagree at one end, which may indicate a read error. J is TRBJ1-4 and V is TRBV20-1; D possibly corresponds to TRBD1 (5 bases). Germline CDR1 is DFQATT and CDR2 is SNEGSKA (reference sequence). The CDR3 is 16 residues long. The CDR3 loop reads CSAWDPSYVTNEKRFF. In DNA, the CDR3 is TGCAGTGCCTGGGACCCATCCTATGTAACTAATGAAAAACGGTTTTTT.

As to this clonotype: A much larger clone is a single base away; this may be a read error. V usage is TRBV7-2 and J usage is TRBJ2-1; the D call may be TRBD1 or TRBD2 (5 bases each). In germline, CDR1 is SGHTA, CDR2 FQGNSA. Trimming took 5 bases from V and 13 from J, leaving 15 bases between them. The CDR3 is 12 residues long. The DNA of the CDR3 is TGTACCAGCAGCCGTGGAGACGGGGCCCAGTTCTTC. Translating gives CTSSRGDGAQFF.

The CDR3 region has the DNA TGTGCCAGCAGCTCCGCCGGGACTAGCACAGATACGCAGTATTTT. Translation: CASSSAGTSTDTQYF. The chain employs TRBV7-2 and TRBJ2-3; tentatively, D is TRBD2 (6 bases). This CDR3 is 15 amino acids long. Germline V lookup: CDR1 SGHTA, CDR2 FQGNSA. Trimming pared 4 bases from V and 0 bases from J, leaving 11 bases between.